The rows below give T cell receptor beta chains drawn from one sample of a study of blood T cell repertoires in COVID-19. Produced via immunoSEQ multiplex PCR; TCRdb's table is partial and in-frame only. The table has under 250,000 clones, 86% seen once. Input material: peripheral blood. Receptors originate from a woman of 80 years or more with COVID-19, enrolled during active disease. Both conserved end residues are part of each CDR3. The D gene is left open where the match is weak.

d_gene	v_gene	len	CDR3aa
-	TRBV27	16	CASSFLGVRSTGELFF
-	TRBV9	15	CASSVGGGEGTEAFF
-	TRBV7-9	18	CASSQTGTLLSSGNTIYF
-	TRBV6-6	14	CASSPDGGSNGYTF
-	TRBV12-3/TRBV12-4	13	CASSTQTPYGYTF
TRBD1	TRBV27	15	CASSLGQGGNQPQHF
TRBD1	TRBV29-1	15	CSVKLQGSSYNEQFF
TRBD1	TRBV10-3	15	CAISESWDRQETQYF
-	TRBV5-7	14	CASTNTGLAYGYTF
-	TRBV7-2	18	CASSPLLGGVRSADTQYF
-	TRBV6-5	14	CASSRSGGDQPQHF
-	TRBV9	15	CASSVVDLPNNEQFF
TRBD1	TRBV18	16	CASNGGTGAMNTEAFF
TRBD2	TRBV6-6	15	CASSYGGGYYYEQYF
TRBD1	TRBV6-5	16	CASSYYRTGGGETQYF
TRBD1	TRBV24-1	15	CATRGTGDDNYGYTF
TRBD2	TRBV5-1	15	CASSLGRGITYEQYF
TRBD1	TRBV19	19	CASRPPGTGGRGSNQPQHF
-	TRBV30	14	CAWSVRRGQETQYF
TRBD1	TRBV28	17	CASSPGQIISPSESQHF
-	TRBV14	13	CASRPGQSYGYTF
-	TRBV30	16	CAWSGDRLGGNTEAFF
-	TRBV19	17	CASSNSHKYNNQETQYF
TRBD1	TRBV3-1/TRBV3-2	17	CASSPGTGRPGANVLTF
-	TRBV3-1/TRBV3-2	13	CASSLPSGTEAFF
-	TRBV12-3/TRBV12-4	12	CATSAGYTEAFF
TRBD2	TRBV18	16	CASSPRLADLQETQYF
-	TRBV28	16	CASSLIGGPSPYEQYF
-	TRBV23-1	15	CASSHSPPTGTEAFF
-	TRBV19	15	CASSTMTEKNTEAFF
TRBD2	TRBV5-1	16	CASSPGGVLSYNEQFF
-	TRBV29-1	12	CSVARGNTEAFF
TRBD1	TRBV7-8	12	CASSVSGGSAFF
TRBD2	TRBV4-1	15	CASSRGTSGQETQYF
TRBD2	TRBV6-5	14	CASSRGGSYNEQFF
-	TRBV4-3	16	CASSQEAGFGNQPQHF
TRBD1	TRBV6-5	14	CATMSGTGNSPLHF
-	TRBV7-3	13	CASSPQPGEKLFF
-	TRBV5-1	14	CASSPGEPNYGYTF
-	TRBV5-1	14	CASRGSGGAETQYF
TRBD2	TRBV9	16	CASSLLAGGPKETQYF
TRBD2	TRBV20-1	14	CSASSSGGFETQYF
TRBD1	TRBV3-1/TRBV3-2	15	CASSPRDRGYNEQFF
-	TRBV28	15	CASSPTQNYNSPLHF
-	TRBV28	13	CASSLGAQETQYF
TRBD1	TRBV7-7	17	CASSLRPDRGTAGELFF
-	TRBV4-2	16	CASSQDRGGLNEKLFF
-	TRBV5-1	14	CASKSRENTGELFF
-	TRBV6-6	16	CASTSGTATAGNTIYF